The T cell receptor (beta chain) described here comes from a study of Graves' ophthalmopathy and Graves' hyperthyroidism. Looking at the study overall: Hyperthyroidism qualified as stable when ophthalmopathy did not develop within 18 months of follow-up. General observations from the study: Ophthalmopathy was separated from stable hyperthyroidism by a 13-signature model with around 89% sensitivity and 75% to 83% specificity.

As for this clonotype: Its target is unknown.

Looked up from germline, CDR1 is GTSNPN and CDR2 is SVGIG (reference sequence). The CDR3 is made up of 12 amino acids. The V and J ends lost 5 bases and 4 bases, in that order; junction bases with no gene match: 2. Newly diagnosed hyperthyroidism donors, aged 18 to 65, duration under 2 months. In this cohort, patients with other autoimmune diseases, uncontrolled infections, pregnancy or lactation were excluded. Scientists amplified the TCR beta CDR3 regions from RNA transcripts. RT-PCR with HTBI primers came first, then second-round multiplex PCR. TCRdb independently ran MiXCR on the multiplex PCR reads; one entry per CDR3 protein. The sample gives a few hundred thousand distinct CDR3 sequences, 35% to 40% of which show up once; around 4% is in the top ten.

The receptor comes from an adult man with Graves' hyperthyroidism. V is TRBV30 and J is TRBJ2-7, with 10 bases fitting TRBD1. Source material: peripheral blood or thyroid tissue (not recorded which). The CDR3 coding sequence is TGTGCCTGGGACAGGGGGCCATACGAGCAGTACTTC. This translates into CAWDRGPYEQYF. Full variable domain (remainder filled in from reference TRBV30 and TRBJ2-7): SQTIHQWPATLVQPVGSPLSLECTVEGTSNPNLYWYRQAAGRGLQLLFYSVGIGQISSEVPQNLSASRPQDRQFILSSKKLLLSDSGFYLCAWDRGPYEQYFGPGTRLTVT.